This passage covers 4 T cell receptor beta chains from one sample sequenced in a study of lymphopenia after photon versus proton radiotherapy. Profiling relied on immunoSEQ multiplex PCR, and the TCRdb table lists in-frame clones only, not all of them. This sample has roughly 25,000 clones, with roughly 85% found just once. The starting material was peripheral blood, obtained from a patient treated with photon-based radiotherapy. Receptors were obtained from a man aged 25-40 years with gastric cancer.

The chain links TRBV2 to TRBJ2-3, with TRBD2 matching over 14 bases. CDR3 length: 16 residues. V shed 5 bases, J shed 3 bases, and the junction held 4 bases outside the gene matches. Germline V lookup: CDR1 SNHLY, CDR2 FYNNEI. The CDR3 nucleotides are TGTGCCAGCAGTAAGGGACTAGCGGGAGCAACAGATACGCAGTATTTT. Its protein is CASSKGLAGATDTQYF.

This CDR3 reads CASSFSNHNEQFF. The CDR3, as DNA: TGTGCCAGCAGCTTTAGTAACCACAATGAGCAGTTCTTC. This rearrangement joins TRBV7-2 to TRBJ2-1; D is unclear. The V and J ends lost 3 bases and 5 bases respectively, with 8 bases between them. Germline CDR1 SGHTA, CDR2 FQGNSA. The CDR3 runs to 13 residues.

This clone was seen just once. V usage is TRBV9 and J usage is TRBJ2-3; 8 nucleotides line up with TRBD2. J was trimmed by 5 bases and V by 0 bases; bases with no gene match: 8. The germline CDR1 and CDR2 sequences are SGDLS and YYNGEE. This CDR3 contains 16 residues. The CDR3 here is CASSVAGAGVQDTQYF. CDR3 nucleotides: TGTGCCAGCAGCGTAGCGGGAGCGGGAGTTCAAGATACGCAGTATTTT.

The chain's CDR3 is CASSVVGMQGDEQFF. CDR3 in DNA: TGTGCCAGCAGCGTAGTCGGGATGCAGGGCGATGAGCAGTTCTTC. The V and J genes are TRBV9 and TRBJ2-1; D may match TRBD1 or TRBD2 (5 bases each). The germline gives CDR1 SGDLS, CDR2 YYNGEE. The CDR3 has 15 amino acids. The V gene lost 0 bases and the J gene lost 8 bases, with 15 bases spanning the gap.